This paragraph covers one TCR beta chain sequence. What antigen it recognizes has not been identified. Within one base of it there is no much larger clone, and no base qualities were kept. Peripheral blood CD8+ and CD4+ T cells from healthy donors, Susac syndrome patients and multiple sclerosis patients were profiled by high-throughput TCR beta sequencing. Treatment-naive patients with stable or active relapsing-remitting disease fulfilling revised McDonald criteria were used as multiple sclerosis controls. Bulk CD8+ and CD4+ T cells were purified by magnetic negative isolation, whereas CD8+ TEMRA cells were enriched by FACS. Blood was collected in EDTA tubes and processed within 24 hours, with PBMCs isolated through density gradient centrifugation. PBMCs intended for TCR sequencing were cryopreserved in liquid nitrogen and thawed later in a water bath at 37 degrees C. The sorted or isolated CD4+, CD8+ and CD8+ TEMRA cells had a purity of 90% or higher.

The data were taken from a study of CD8 T cells in Susac syndrome (dated by TCRdb to about 2019). Concerning the study at large: The study used repertoire sequencing to test whether antigen drove CD8+ T cell activation and differentiation in Susac syndrome.

The paper's findings and limits, for the study overall: The study acknowledged that relatively few individuals were included in the TCR sequencing and HLA analysis.

RNA was extracted with the RNeasy kit and roughly 0.5 to 1 ug was reverse transcribed using random hexamers. The immunoSEQ multiplex PCR assay, which covers 54 Vbeta and 13 Jbeta segments, was used to amplify TCR beta CDR3 regions. PCR amplification bias was corrected using a synthetic template baseline for primer optimization and computational correction. The study's own analysis went as follows. Only productive sequences were kept, with reads annotated to V, D and J genes according to IMGT and analyzed in immunoSEQ Analyzer. Clonality was computed as one minus Shannon entropy normalized by log2 of the number of productive unique sequences. For each patient and control, public and private clones were evaluated among the 100 most prevalent clones. Clones were defined as Susac-specific when absent from the healthy and MS cohorts, from 1052 published viral clones and from other ImmuneACCESS disease sequences. Using fastp trimming at Q25 and MiXCR clonotype assembly, TCRdb reanalyzed the public sequencing data and kept in-frame beta chains. Duplicate CDR3 protein sequences are folded into a single record with the most common DNA and genes. The authors' filters were not applied to this entry. The sample yields approximately 230,000 distinct CDR3 sequences; about 93% were counted once. About 0.071% of the sample rests with the top ten.

The CDR3 contains 13 residues, cysteine and phenylalanine counted. CDR3 DNA only is kept here, 39 bases in frame from base 1. V and J are truncated by 4 bases and 4 bases respectively, leaving an intervening sequence of 8 bases. The TCR originated in a human donor with multiple sclerosis. The rearranged segments are TRBV12-3 or TRBV12-4 and TRBJ1-5, and perhaps TRBD1 as D gene, on 5 matching bases. Sequenced sample: CD4+ T cells from PBMCs. The CDR3: CASSSDINQPQHF. The nucleotide sequence is TGTGCCAGCAGTTCGGACATTAATCAGCCCCAGCATTTT.